One sample yielded the 28 T cell receptor beta chains listed below, sequenced in a study of blood T cell repertoires in COVID-19. The table came from immunoSEQ multiplex PCR; TCRdb's copy has only in-frame clones and leaves some out. Counted here are approximately 290,000 clones, 89% occurring once; the ten biggest clones make up approximately 12%. The source material was peripheral blood. These receptors all come from an older woman with acute or convalescent COVID-19.

The chain employs TRBV6-5 and TRBJ2-5; 7 bases agree with TRBD1. Germline CDR1 reads MNHEY; CDR2 reads SVGAGI. CDR3 length equals 14 residues. The V and J ends lost 8 bases and 5 bases, in that order; junction bases with no gene match: 11. The CDR3 protein is CASGSRGPPETQYF. CDR3 in DNA: TGTGCCAGCGGATCGAGGGGGCCACCGGAGACCCAGTACTTC.

For the CDR3, the DNA is TGTGCCAGCAGTTTTCGGAGACAGGTTCTTCCTCTCCTGGGGGAGCAGTACTTC. Translated: CASSFRRQVLPLLGEQYF. This sequence joins TRBV27 and TRBJ2-7; a possible D gene is TRBD1 (6 bases). CDR3 length: 18 amino acids. With 3 bases removed from V and 7 bases from J, the gap between germline ends came to 28 bases. Per the germline V gene, CDR1 is MNHEY and CDR2 is SMNVEV (reference sequence).

This sequence joins TRBV19 and TRBJ2-5; 7 positions agree with TRBD1. The CDR3 runs to 13 residues. The trim removed 6 bases at V and 2 bases at J, leaving 3 bases unmatched. CDR1 is LNHDA, CDR2 SQIVND, per germline (reference sequence). The DNA of the CDR3 is TGTGCCAGTAGATCGGGACAGCAAGAGACCCAGTACTTC. This translates into CASRSGQQETQYF.

A few counts support this clone. The chain employs TRBV10-3 and TRBJ1-2; 7 bases fit TRBD1. The CDR3 is 15 amino acids. CDR1 and CDR2 (germline): ENHRY, SYGVKD. The V segment lost 8 bases and the J segment 8 bases; nucleotides outside the gene matches: 17. CDR3 DNA sequence: TGTGCCATCGGCGACAGGGCCATGACAACTCTGGGCTACACCTTC. This encodes CAIGDRAMTTLGYTF.

V gene TRBV5-1 combines with J gene TRBJ2-1; tentatively, D is TRBD2 (5 bases). The germline gives CDR1 SGHRS, CDR2 YFSETQ. Between the trimmed V and J ends, which lost 0 bases and 7 bases, there was a span of 17 bases. The CDR3 loop spans 16 amino acids. The CDR3 here is CASSLDGGLLANEQFF. DNA of the CDR3: TGCGCCAGCAGCTTGGATGGCGGCTTGTTAGCGAATGAGCAGTTCTTC.

This rearrangement joins TRBV7-2 to TRBJ2-1; 12 bases align to TRBD2. The V segment lost 2 bases and the J segment 7 bases; nucleotides outside the gene matches: 6. The CDR3 is made up of 16 amino acids. From germline, CDR1 is SGHTA and CDR2 FQGNSA. The CDR3 bases are TGTGCCAGCAGCTTACCAGGACTAGCGGGATCTAATGAGCAGTTCTTC. Protein sequence: CASSLPGLAGSNEQFF.

The rearrangement joins TRBV11-1 to TRBJ1-4, with 9 nucleotides matching TRBD1. Looked up from germline, CDR1 is SGHAT and CDR2 is FQDESV (reference sequence). The trim removed 4 bases at V and 4 bases at J, leaving 7 bases unmatched. CDR3 length equals 16 residues. The CDR3: CASSSQGASGNEKLFF. The CDR3 bases are TGTGCCAGCAGCTCACAGGGGGCCAGCGGTAATGAAAAACTGTTTTTT. Looking up the rest from reference TRBV11-1 and TRBJ1-4 gives the full variable domain: EAEVAQSPRYKITEKSQAVAFWCDPISGHATLYWYRQILGQGPELLVQFQDESVVDDSQLPKDRFSAERLKGVDSTLKIQPAELGDSAMYLCASSSQGASGNEKLFFGSGTQLSVL.

The count of this clone is one. For the CDR3, the DNA is TGTGCCACCAGCCAGGACAGATCCAATCAGCCCCAGCATTTT. This codes for CATSQDRSNQPQHF. The J gene is TRBJ1-5, the V gene TRBV15; D may be TRBD1 (6 bases). There are 14 residues in the CDR3. V was trimmed by 5 bases and J by 3 bases, leaving 11 bases between them. Germline CDR1 reads LNHNV; CDR2 reads YYDKDF (reference sequence). Full variable domain (missing parts from reference TRBV15 and TRBJ1-5): DAMVIQNPRYQVTQFGKPVTLSCSQTLNHNVMYWYQQKSSQAPKLLFHYYDKDFNNEADTPDNFQSRRPNTSFCFLDIRSPGLGDTAMYLCATSQDRSNQPQHFGDGTRLSIL.

V gene TRBV18 combines with J gene TRBJ2-5, with TRBD2 identical over 9 bases. Trimming cost V 1 base and J 1 base; bases outside gene matches: 1. The CDR3 has 15 amino acids. Germline CDR1 KGHSH, CDR2 LQKENI. The CDR3 DNA reads as TGTGCCAGCTCACCACGGCGGGGGGGCCAAGAGACCCAGTACTTC. Its protein product is CASSPRRGGQETQYF.

This clone came up once. The CDR3 is CASSMGSEQYF. The CDR3, as DNA: TGTGCCAGTAGTATGGGCAGCGAGCAGTACTTC. The genes are TRBV19 and TRBJ2-7; no clear D gene. Germline V gene lookup returns CDR1 LNHDA and CDR2 SQIVND (reference sequence). The CDR3 runs 11 residues. V was shortened by 3 bases and J by 6 bases, with 6 bases between the two germline ends.

The count of this clone is one. The J gene is TRBJ1-5, the V gene TRBV19; perhaps TRBD1 as D (5 bases). In germline, CDR1 is LNHDA, CDR2 SQIVND (reference sequence). CDR3 length: 11 residues. Deletions cut 8 bases from V and 6 bases from J, with 8 bases between. The CDR3 region is CASGGGQPQHF. The CDR3 region has the DNA TGTGCCAGTGGGGGGGGTCAGCCCCAGCATTTT. Combining the CDR3 with reference TRBV19 and TRBJ1-5 gives the whole variable domain DGGITQSPKYLFRKEGQNVTLSCEQNLNHDAMYWYRQDPGQGLRLIYYSQIVNDFQKGDIAEGYSVSREKKESFPLTVTSAQKNPTAFYLCASGGGQPQHFGDGTRLSIL.

This clone was seen once. The chain is built from TRBV11-2 and TRBJ1-3; tentative D call: TRBD1 (6 bases). This CDR3 has 17 amino acids. Trimming shortened V by 2 bases and J by 0 bases, and 14 bases separated the two germline ends. Germline V gives CDR1 SGHAT, CDR2 FQNNGV. The CDR3 nucleotides read TGTGCCAGCAGCTTACTAGGACAGCCTAGCTCTGGAAACACCATATATTTT. This sequence encodes CASSLLGQPSSGNTIYF.

The chain recombines TRBV4-2 with TRBJ2-1; 7 bases are a match to TRBD1. Per germline, CDR1 LGHNA and CDR2 YNFKEQ. The J segment lost 0 bases and the V segment lost 1 base, leaving 0 bases of the junction unmatched. The CDR3 extends over 15 amino acids. In DNA form, the CDR3 reads TGTGCCAGCAGCCAAGGACAGGGCTCCTACAATGAGCAGTTCTTC. Its translation: CASSQGQGSYNEQFF.

This rearrangement joins TRBV5-4 to TRBJ2-3; 7 nucleotides align to TRBD2. CDR1 and CDR2 (germline): SGHNT, YYREEE (reference sequence). Trimming at V came to 1 base and at J to 6 bases, leaving 2 bases not matched to a gene. The CDR3 spans 13 residues. The CDR3 sequence is CASSLMGGDTQYF. In DNA, the CDR3 is TGTGCCAGCAGCTTGATGGGGGGGGATACGCAGTATTTT.

This clone was seen just once. The chain combines TRBV5-6 with TRBJ1-1; D gene ambiguous. The CDR3 contains 14 residues. Germline V CDR1 and CDR2: SGHDT, YYEEEE. Trimming left V 0 bases short and J 1 base short, with 7 bases between. The CDR3 loop is CASSLAGKNTEAFF. Written as DNA, the CDR3 is TGTGCCAGCAGCTTGGCCGGTAAGAACACTGAAGCTTTCTTT. Combining the CDR3 with reference TRBV5-6 and TRBJ1-1 gives the whole variable domain DAGVTQSPTHLIKTRGQQVTLRCSPKSGHDTVSWYQQALGQGPQFIFQYYEEEERQRGNFPDRFSGHQFPNYSSELNVNALLLGDSALYLCASSLAGKNTEAFFGQGTRLTVV.

The J gene is TRBJ2-5, the V gene TRBV5-1; 8 bases line up with TRBD2. With V trimmed by 2 bases and J by 1 base, 4 bases remained unmatched. Per the germline V gene, CDR1 is SGHRS and CDR2 is YFSETQ. The CDR3 sequence is 15 residues long. The DNA for the CDR3 is TGCGCCAGCAGCTTAGGCGGGGGGCCCCAAGAGACCCAGTACTTC. Its protein product is CASSLGGGPQETQYF.

In its sample, this clone was seen a few times. This chain uses TRBV9 with TRBJ1-6, with 9 bases identical to TRBD1. CDR3 length equals 14 residues. V gave up 5 bases and J gave up 7 bases; unmatched junction bases: 4. CDR1 is SGDLS and CDR2 is YYNGEE in the germline V gene. The CDR3: CASRNDRGNSPLHF. CDR3 sequence (DNA): TGTGCCAGCAGAAACGACAGGGGGAATTCACCCCTCCACTTT.

The CDR3 DNA sequence: TGTGCCAGCAGTGACAGGGGAACGGGCAATCAGCCCCAGCATTTT. Its translation is CASSDRGTGNQPQHF. This chain connects TRBV28 to TRBJ1-5, with 8 bases identical to TRBD1. Germline CDR1 reads MDHEN; CDR2 reads SYDVKM. This CDR3 comprises 15 residues. The J segment lost 2 bases and the V segment lost 5 bases, leaving 5 bases of the junction unmatched.

CDR3 sequence (DNA): TGTGCCAGCAGCTCCACCGCAGGACAGGCAGTTCGGGCTGAAGCTTTCTTT. Residues: CASSSTAGQAVRAEAFF. The chain is built from TRBV7-9 and TRBJ1-1, with TRBD1 matching over 7 bases. This CDR3 has 17 amino acids. Trimming cost V 4 bases and J 6 bases; bases outside gene matches: 17. Germline V CDR1 and CDR2: SEHNR, FQNEAQ (reference sequence).

The chain couples TRBV20-1 to TRBJ2-3, with TRBD1 as a possible D gene (6 bases). V lost 3 bases and J lost 1, with 8 bases in between. The germline V gene encodes CDR1 DFQATT and CDR2 SNEGSKA (reference sequence). The CDR3 totals 13 residues. The CDR3 DNA reads TGCAGTGCTAGTTCAGGGGGCACAGATACGCAGTATTTT. Its translation: CSASSGGTDTQYF.

The chain joins TRBV5-1 to TRBJ1-1, with 8 bases that match TRBD1. With V trimmed by 3 bases and J by 3 bases, 4 bases remained unmatched. Germline-derived CDR1 and CDR2 are SGHRS and YFSETQ. There are 14 residues in the CDR3. The CDR3 DNA is TGCGCCAGCAGCTCGTCGACAGGGGACACTGAAGCTTTCTTT. The encoded protein is CASSSSTGDTEAFF.

This chain's CDR3 is CASSYPRQNTEAFF. The CDR3, as DNA: TGCGCCAGCAGCTACCCTCGACAGAACACTGAAGCTTTCTTT. This rearrangement joins TRBV4-1 to TRBJ1-1; no clear D. The germline V gene has CDR1 MGHRA and CDR2 YSYEKL. V was clipped by 5 bases and J by 1 base, with 11 bases between them. The CDR3 covers 14 residues.

The CDR3 nucleotides read TGCGCCAGCAGCTCACAGGGGGCTGGCTACACCTTC. Protein: CASSSQGAGYTF. V and J are TRBV5-1 and TRBJ1-2, with 9 bases matching TRBD1. V gave up 3 bases and J gave up 7 bases; unmatched junction bases: 1. CDR3 length equals 12 residues. Per the germline V gene, CDR1 is SGHRS and CDR2 is YFSETQ.

This chain connects TRBV10-2 to TRBJ2-7; 11 nucleotides match TRBD1. The J segment lost 0 bases and the V segment lost 6 bases, leaving 4 bases of the junction unmatched. The CDR3 sequence is 15 residues long. Per germline, CDR1 WSHSY and CDR2 SAAADI. The CDR3 loop reads CASRAGTGGSYEQYF. CDR3 nucleotide sequence: TGCGCCAGCAGAGCCGGGACAGGGGGCTCCTACGAGCAGTACTTC.

The gene calls are TRBV2 and TRBJ2-1, with a weak D call TRBD2 (5 bases). This CDR3 is 20 amino acids long. Trimming stripped 2 bases from V and 5 bases from J, with 28 bases between. Germline V gene data show CDR1 as SNHLY and CDR2 as FYNNEI. CDR3: CASSESGHGRIARRDNEQFF. The CDR3 DNA follows: TGTGCCAGCAGTGAATCCGGTCATGGCAGGATAGCTCGGCGGGACAATGAGCAGTTCTTC.

The chain is built from TRBV9 and TRBJ2-7; D gene unclear. Trimming shortened V by 4 bases and J by 1 base, and 15 bases separated the two germline ends. This CDR3 has 15 residues. Germline CDR1 SGDLS, CDR2 YYNGEE. The CDR3 DNA is TGTGCCAGCAGCCCCTCCTGGGCGCCTTCCTACGAGCAGTACTTC. It codes for CASSPSWAPSYEQYF.

The chain employs TRBV4-3 and TRBJ2-5, with D perhaps TRBD2 (5 bases). Germline values: CDR1 LGHNA, CDR2 YSLEER. The CDR3 sequence is 15 residues long. Trimming removed 1 base at V and 5 bases at J, with 14 bases between. The CDR3 DNA reads TGCGCCAGCAGCCAAGCCCCCACTAGTGCCGAGACCCAGTACTTC. Translating gives CASSQAPTSAETQYF.

V is TRBV2 and J is TRBJ2-1, with D possibly matching TRBD2 (5 bases). Per the germline V gene, CDR1 is SNHLY and CDR2 is FYNNEI. Trimming removed 8 bases from V and 0 bases from J, with 8 bases in between. The CDR3 is 13 amino acids. The CDR3 sequence: CASERFSYNEQFF. The CDR3 DNA reads TGTGCCAGCGAGCGGTTCTCCTACAATGAGCAGTTCTTC. The whole variable domain, remainder taken from reference TRBV2 and TRBJ2-1, is EPEVTQTPSHQVTQMGQEVILRCVPISNHLYFYWYRQILGQKVEFLVSFYNNEISEKSEIFDDQFSVERPDGSNFTLKIRSTKLEDSAMYFCASERFSYNEQFFGPGTRLTVL.